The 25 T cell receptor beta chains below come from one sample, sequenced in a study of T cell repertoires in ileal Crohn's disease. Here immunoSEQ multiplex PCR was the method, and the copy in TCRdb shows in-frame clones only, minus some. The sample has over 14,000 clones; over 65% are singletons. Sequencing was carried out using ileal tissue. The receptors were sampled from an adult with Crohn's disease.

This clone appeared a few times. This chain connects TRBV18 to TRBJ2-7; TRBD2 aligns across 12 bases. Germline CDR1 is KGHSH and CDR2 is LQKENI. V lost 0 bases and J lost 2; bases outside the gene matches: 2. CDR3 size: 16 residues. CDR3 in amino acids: CASSPPRLAGAYEQYF. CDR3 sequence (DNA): TGTGCCAGCTCACCACCGCGACTAGCGGGGGCCTACGAGCAGTACTTC. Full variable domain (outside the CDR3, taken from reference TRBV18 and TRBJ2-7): NAGVMQNPRHLVRRRGQEARLRCSPMKGHSHVYWYRQLPEEGLKFMVYLQKENIIDESGMPKERFSAEFPKEGPSILRIQQVVRGDSAAYFCASSPPRLAGAYEQYFGPGTRLTVT.

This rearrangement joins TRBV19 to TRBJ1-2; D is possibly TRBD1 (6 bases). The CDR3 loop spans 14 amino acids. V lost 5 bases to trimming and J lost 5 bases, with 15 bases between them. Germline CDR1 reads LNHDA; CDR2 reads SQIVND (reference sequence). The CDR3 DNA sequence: TGTGCCAGTAGTCCCGGAGGCAGGGGATATGGCTACACCTTC. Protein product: CASSPGGRGYGYTF. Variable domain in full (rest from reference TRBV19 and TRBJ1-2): DGGITQSPKYLFRKEGQNVTLSCEQNLNHDAMYWYRQDPGQGLRLIYYSQIVNDFQKGDIAEGYSVSREKKESFPLTVTSAQKNPTAFYLCASSPGGRGYGYTFGSGTRLTVV.

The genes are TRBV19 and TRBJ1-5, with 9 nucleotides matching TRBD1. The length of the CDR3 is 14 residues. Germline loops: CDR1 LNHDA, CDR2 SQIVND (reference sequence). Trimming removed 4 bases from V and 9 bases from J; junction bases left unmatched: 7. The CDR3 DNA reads TGTGCCAGTAGTACCCGACAGGGGGGGTGGCCCCAGCATTTT. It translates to CASSTRQGGWPQHF.

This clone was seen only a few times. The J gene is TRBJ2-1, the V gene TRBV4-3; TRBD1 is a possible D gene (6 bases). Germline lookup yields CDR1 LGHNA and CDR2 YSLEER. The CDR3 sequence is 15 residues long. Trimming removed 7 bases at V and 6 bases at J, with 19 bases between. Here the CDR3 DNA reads TGCGCCAGCACCCCGGAGGCTTACAGGGTCAATGAGCAGTTCTTC. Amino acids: CASTPEAYRVNEQFF.

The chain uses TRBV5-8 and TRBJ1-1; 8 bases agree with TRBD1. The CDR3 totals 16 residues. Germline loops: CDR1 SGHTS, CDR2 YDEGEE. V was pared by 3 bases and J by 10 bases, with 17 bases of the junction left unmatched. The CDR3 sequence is CASSSTLGAGGAVAFF. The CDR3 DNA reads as TGTGCCAGCAGCTCGACCCTCGGGGCAGGGGGCGCGGTAGCTTTCTTT.

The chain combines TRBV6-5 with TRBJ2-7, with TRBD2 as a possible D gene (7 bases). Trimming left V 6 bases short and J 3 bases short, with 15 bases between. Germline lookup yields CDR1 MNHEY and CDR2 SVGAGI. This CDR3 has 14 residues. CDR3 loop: CASRQGRGGYEQYF. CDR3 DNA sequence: TGTGCCAGCAGGCAGGGGAGGGGGGGCTACGAGCAGTACTTC.

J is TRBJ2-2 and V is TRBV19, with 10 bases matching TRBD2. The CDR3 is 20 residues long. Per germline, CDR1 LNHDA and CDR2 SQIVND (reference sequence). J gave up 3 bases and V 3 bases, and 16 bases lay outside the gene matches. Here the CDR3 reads CASSIQLFGGLAADTGELFF. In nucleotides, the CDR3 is TGTGCCAGTAGTATTCAGCTCTTTGGAGGACTAGCGGCTGACACCGGGGAGCTGTTTTTT.

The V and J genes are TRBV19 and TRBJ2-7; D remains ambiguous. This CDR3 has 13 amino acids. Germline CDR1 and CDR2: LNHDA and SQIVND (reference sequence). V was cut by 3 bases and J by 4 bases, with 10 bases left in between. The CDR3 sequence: CASSIGIGYEQYF. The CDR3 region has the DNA TGTGCCAGTAGTATCGGCATCGGGTACGAGCAGTACTTC. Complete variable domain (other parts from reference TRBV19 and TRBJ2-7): DGGITQSPKYLFRKEGQNVTLSCEQNLNHDAMYWYRQDPGQGLRLIYYSQIVNDFQKGDIAEGYSVSREKKESFPLTVTSAQKNPTAFYLCASSIGIGYEQYFGPGTRLTVT.

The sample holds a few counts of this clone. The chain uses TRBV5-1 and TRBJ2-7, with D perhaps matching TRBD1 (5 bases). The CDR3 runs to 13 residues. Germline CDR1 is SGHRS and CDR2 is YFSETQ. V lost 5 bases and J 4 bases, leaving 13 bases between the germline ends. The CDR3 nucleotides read TGCGCCAGCAGAAGGGGTTCAGCATACGAGCAGTACTTC. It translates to CASRRGSAYEQYF.

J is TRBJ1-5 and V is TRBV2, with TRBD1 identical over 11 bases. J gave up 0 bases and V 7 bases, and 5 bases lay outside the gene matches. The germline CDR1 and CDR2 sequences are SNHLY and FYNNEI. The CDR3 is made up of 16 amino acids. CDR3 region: CASKGQGASSNQPQHF. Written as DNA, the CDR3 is TGTGCCAGCAAAGGACAGGGGGCTTCTAGCAATCAGCCCCAGCATTTT.

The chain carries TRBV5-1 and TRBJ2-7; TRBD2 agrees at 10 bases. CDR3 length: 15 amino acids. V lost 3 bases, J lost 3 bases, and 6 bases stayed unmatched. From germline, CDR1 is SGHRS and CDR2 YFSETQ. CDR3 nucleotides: TGCGCCAGCAGCTCCCCTAGCGGGAGACACTACGAGCAGTACTTC. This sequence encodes CASSSPSGRHYEQYF.

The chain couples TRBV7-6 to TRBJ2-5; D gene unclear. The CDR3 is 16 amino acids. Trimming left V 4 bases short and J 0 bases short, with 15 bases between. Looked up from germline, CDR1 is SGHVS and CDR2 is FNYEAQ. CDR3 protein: CASSSKIAVNQETQYF. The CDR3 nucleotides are TGTGCCAGCAGCTCGAAAATTGCGGTGAACCAAGAGACCCAGTACTTC.

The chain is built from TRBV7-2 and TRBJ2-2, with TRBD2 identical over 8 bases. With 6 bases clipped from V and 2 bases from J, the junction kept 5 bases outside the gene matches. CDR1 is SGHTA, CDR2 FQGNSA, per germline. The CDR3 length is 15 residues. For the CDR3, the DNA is TGTGCCAGCAGACCCGGACTAGCTAACACCGGGGAGCTGTTTTTT. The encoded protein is CASRPGLANTGELFF.

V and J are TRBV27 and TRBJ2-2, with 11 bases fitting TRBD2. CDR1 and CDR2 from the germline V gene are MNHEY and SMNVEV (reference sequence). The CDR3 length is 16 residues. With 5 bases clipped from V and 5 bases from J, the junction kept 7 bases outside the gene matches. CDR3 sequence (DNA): TGTGCCAGCAGTCTCTGGCCTAGCGGGGGGACCGGGGAGCTGTTTTTT. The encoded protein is CASSLWPSGGTGELFF.

The CDR3 region has the DNA TGTGCCACCGGAGAACAAGGGGATTCACCCCTCCACTTT. Residues: CATGEQGDSPLHF. This sequence joins TRBV2 and TRBJ1-6, with D tentatively TRBD1 (5 bases). The germline V and J ends were trimmed by 10 bases and 8 bases, with 15 bases remaining between them. Germline lookup yields CDR1 SNHLY and CDR2 FYNNEI. CDR3 size: 13 residues. The full variable domain, rest sourced from reference TRBV2 and TRBJ1-6, is EPEVTQTPSHQVTQMGQEVILRCVPISNHLYFYWYRQILGQKVEFLVSFYNNEISEKSEIFDDQFSVERPDGSNFTLKIRSTKLEDSAMYFCATGEQGDSPLHFGNGTRLTVT.

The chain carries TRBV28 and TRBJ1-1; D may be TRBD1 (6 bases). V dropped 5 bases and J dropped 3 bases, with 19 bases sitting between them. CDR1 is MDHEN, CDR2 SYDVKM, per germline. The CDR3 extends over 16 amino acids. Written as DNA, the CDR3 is TGTGCCAGCAGTGAAGTACCAGGGGTCGTGTACACTGAAGCTTTCTTT. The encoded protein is CASSEVPGVVYTEAFF.

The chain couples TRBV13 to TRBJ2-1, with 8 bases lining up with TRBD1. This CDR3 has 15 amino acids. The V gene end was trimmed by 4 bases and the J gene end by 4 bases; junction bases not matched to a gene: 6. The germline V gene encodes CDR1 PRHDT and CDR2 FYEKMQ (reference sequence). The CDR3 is CASSSDRGVYNEQFF. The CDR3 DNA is TGTGCCAGCAGCTCCGACAGGGGAGTTTACAATGAGCAGTTCTTC.

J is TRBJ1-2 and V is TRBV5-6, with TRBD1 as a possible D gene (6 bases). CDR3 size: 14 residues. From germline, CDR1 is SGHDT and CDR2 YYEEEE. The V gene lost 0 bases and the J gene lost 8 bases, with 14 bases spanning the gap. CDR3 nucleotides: TGTGCCAGCAGCTTGGGCAGGGGAGGGATCGGCTACACCTTC. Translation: CASSLGRGGIGYTF.

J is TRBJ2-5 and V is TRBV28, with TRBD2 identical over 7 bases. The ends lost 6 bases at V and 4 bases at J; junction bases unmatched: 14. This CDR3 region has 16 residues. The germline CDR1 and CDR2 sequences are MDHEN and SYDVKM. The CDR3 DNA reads TGTGCCAGCAGATATAACGGACTAGACGGGATAGAGACCCAGTACTTC. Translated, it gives CASRYNGLDGIETQYF.

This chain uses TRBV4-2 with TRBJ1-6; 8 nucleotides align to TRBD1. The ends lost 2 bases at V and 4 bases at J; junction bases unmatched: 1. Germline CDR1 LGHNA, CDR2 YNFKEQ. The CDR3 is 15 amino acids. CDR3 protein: CASSQNRGYNSPLHF. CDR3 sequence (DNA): TGTGCCAGCAGCCAAAACAGGGGGTATAATTCACCCCTCCACTTT.

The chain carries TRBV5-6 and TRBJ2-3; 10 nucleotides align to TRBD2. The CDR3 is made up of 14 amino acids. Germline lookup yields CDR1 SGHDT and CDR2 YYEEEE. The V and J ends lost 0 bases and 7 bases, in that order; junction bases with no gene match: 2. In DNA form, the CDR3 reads TGTGCCAGCAGCTTGGCAGCGGGGGGGAATACGCAGTATTTT. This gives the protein CASSLAAGGNTQYF.

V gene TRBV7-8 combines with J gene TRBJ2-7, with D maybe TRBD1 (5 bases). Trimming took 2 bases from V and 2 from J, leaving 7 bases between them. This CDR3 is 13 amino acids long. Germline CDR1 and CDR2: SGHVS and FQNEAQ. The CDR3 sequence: CASSLTTAYEQYF. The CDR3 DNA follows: TGTGCCAGCAGCTTAACGACAGCCTACGAGCAGTACTTC.

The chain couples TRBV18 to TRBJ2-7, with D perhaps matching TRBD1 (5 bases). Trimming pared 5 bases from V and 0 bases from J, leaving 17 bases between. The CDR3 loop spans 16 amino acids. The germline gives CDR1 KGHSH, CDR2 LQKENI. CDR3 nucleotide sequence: TGTGCCAGCTCATCTACACGACAGAAGAGCTCCTACGAGCAGTACTTC. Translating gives CASSSTRQKSSYEQYF.

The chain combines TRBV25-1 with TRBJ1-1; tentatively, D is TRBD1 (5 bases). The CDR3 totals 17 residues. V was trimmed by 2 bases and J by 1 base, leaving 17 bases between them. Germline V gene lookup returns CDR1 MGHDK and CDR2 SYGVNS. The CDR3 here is CASSEQRRGISNTEAFF. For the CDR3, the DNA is TGTGCCAGCAGTGAACAAAGAAGGGGAATCTCGAACACTGAAGCTTTCTTT.

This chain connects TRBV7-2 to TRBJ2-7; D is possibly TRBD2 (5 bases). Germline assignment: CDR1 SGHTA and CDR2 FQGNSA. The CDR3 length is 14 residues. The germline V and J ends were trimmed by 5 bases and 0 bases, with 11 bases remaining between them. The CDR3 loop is CASSERGDSYEQYF. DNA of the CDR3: TGTGCCAGCAGCGAACGGGGTGACTCCTACGAGCAGTACTTC.